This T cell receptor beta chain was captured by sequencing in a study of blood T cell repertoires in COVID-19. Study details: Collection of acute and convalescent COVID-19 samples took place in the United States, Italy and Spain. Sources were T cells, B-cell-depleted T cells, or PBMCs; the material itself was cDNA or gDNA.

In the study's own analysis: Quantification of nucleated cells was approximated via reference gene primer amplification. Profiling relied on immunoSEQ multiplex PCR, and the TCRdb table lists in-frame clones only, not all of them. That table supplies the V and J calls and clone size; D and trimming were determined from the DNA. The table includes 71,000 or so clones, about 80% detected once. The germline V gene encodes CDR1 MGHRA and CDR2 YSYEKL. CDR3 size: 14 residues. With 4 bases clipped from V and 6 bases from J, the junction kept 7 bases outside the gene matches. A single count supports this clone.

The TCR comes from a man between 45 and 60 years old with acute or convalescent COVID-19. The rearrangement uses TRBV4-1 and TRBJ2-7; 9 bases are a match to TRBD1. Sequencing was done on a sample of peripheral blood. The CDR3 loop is CASSPGQGRVEQYF. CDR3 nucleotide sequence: TGCGCCAGCAGCCCTGGACAGGGGAGAGTCGAGCAGTACTTC.